This T cell receptor (beta chain) was sequenced for a study of OX40 agonist ivuxolimab in advanced cancers. Study-level information: Three patients, one with hepatocellular carcinoma and two with cutaneous melanoma, achieved partial responses.

Assay used: immunoSEQ multiplex PCR; TCRdb lists only in-frame clones, some missing. The sample lists more than 40,000 clones, 85% to 90% seen once, with about 9.3% in the top ten. The source is an adult with an advanced solid tumor such as melanoma, head and neck, liver or kidney cancer. The source material was CD4+ or CD8+ T cells sorted from blood, sampled in a trial of the OX40 agonist ivuxolimab.

The CDR3 DNA is TGTGCCAGTAGTATCAATAGCGGTGGGAATGAGCAGTTCTTC. Residues: CASSINSGGNEQFF. V gene TRBV19 combines with J gene TRBJ2-1; a possible D gene is TRBD2 (6 bases). Germline assignment: CDR1 LNHDA and CDR2 SQIVND (reference sequence). The ends were cut back, 3 bases at V and 7 bases at J, with 13 bases in the middle. This CDR3 contains 14 residues.